This TCR beta chain was retrieved from a study of T cell responses to AZD1222 COVID-19 vaccine. For the study at large: Second-dose intervals of approximately 4 or approximately 12 weeks were pooled. Findings and limits, study-wide: The sample set comprised mostly white British donors with more females, and clonal diversity was possibly underestimated. No day 14 peak samples; only post-peak repertoires were characterized. Baseline serology detected seropositivity in only a handful of AZD1222 recipients.

Here immunoSEQ multiplex PCR was the method, and the copy in TCRdb shows in-frame clones only, minus some. This sample has tens of thousands of clones; over 75% occur once, and the top ten carry 10%. Turning to this clone: Its antigen is unidentified.

CDR3 length equals 11 residues. V was pared by 4 bases and J by 8 bases, with 8 bases between. CDR1 SQVTM and CDR2 ANQGSEA come from the germline V gene. The rearrangement links TRBV29-1 to TRBJ1-4; the D gene is possibly TRBD1 (5 bases). This receptor was taken from an adult in good health. The starting material was peripheral blood, obtained on day 0 of AZD1222 vaccination. The CDR3 DNA follows: TGCAGCGTTGGGGGCGGGGAAAAACTGTTTTTT. Protein sequence: CSVGGGEKLFF.